A single sample gave rise to the 17 T cell receptor beta chains below, sequenced in a study of blood T cell repertoires in COVID-19. Measured with immunoSEQ multiplex PCR; TCRdb has only the in-frame clones, and not every one. The repertoire includes under 300,000 clones, 60% to 75% of them detected once, and 3.3% sits in the top ten. Sequenced input: peripheral blood. The receptors come from a woman older than 75 with acute or convalescent COVID-19.

V gene TRBV18 combines with J gene TRBJ2-5; 9 nucleotides match TRBD1. From germline, CDR1 is KGHSH and CDR2 LQKENI. V lost 4 bases and J lost 2; bases outside the gene matches: 17. The length of the CDR3 is 19 residues. CDR3 protein: CASSLGNLPGQGLQETQYF. Here the CDR3 DNA reads TGTGCCAGCTCACTCGGAAATCTCCCGGGACAGGGACTTCAAGAGACCCAGTACTTC.

This chain uses TRBV19 with TRBJ1-2, with unresolved D. The CDR3 is 15 amino acids. The germline V and J ends were trimmed by 1 base and 0 bases, with 9 bases remaining between them. Germline V gives CDR1 LNHDA, CDR2 SQIVND (reference sequence). The CDR3 loop reads CASSIGTGTNYGYTF. The CDR3 nucleotides read TGTGCCAGTAGTATAGGCACCGGGACTAACTATGGCTACACCTTC. Full variable domain (missing parts from reference TRBV19 and TRBJ1-2): DGGITQSPKYLFRKEGQNVTLSCEQNLNHDAMYWYRQDPGQGLRLIYYSQIVNDFQKGDIAEGYSVSREKKESFPLTVTSAQKNPTAFYLCASSIGTGTNYGYTFGSGTRLTVV.

The chain carries TRBV5-1 and TRBJ2-7; D unclear. In germline, CDR1 is SGHRS, CDR2 YFSETQ. The CDR3 covers 14 residues. V gave up 0 bases and J gave up 2 bases, with 9 bases separating them. This chain's CDR3 is CASSLVVGAYEQYF. CDR3 coding DNA: TGCGCCAGCAGCTTGGTGGTAGGAGCCTACGAGCAGTACTTC.

This clone has a handful of counts. The rearrangement uses TRBV6-5 and TRBJ1-5, with TRBD1 as a possible D gene (5 bases). The V gene's germline CDR1 is MNHEY and CDR2 SVGAGI. The V and J ends lost 6 bases and 5 bases respectively, with 14 bases between them. The CDR3 extends over 14 amino acids. DNA of the CDR3: TGTGCCAGCAGGCAAGGGGTCAGGGATCAGCCCCAGCATTTT. Translated, it gives CASRQGVRDQPQHF.

The chain uses TRBV10-3 and TRBJ1-5; 8 bases are shared with TRBD1. This CDR3 is built from 13 residues. In germline, CDR1 is ENHRY, CDR2 SYGVKD. After removal of 11 bases from V and 3 bases from J, the junction contained 6 bases not matched to a gene. The CDR3 loop reads CAAGQVNNQPQHF. In DNA form, the CDR3 reads TGTGCCGCGGGACAGGTAAACAATCAGCCCCAGCATTTT.

This clone was detected once. The same CDR3 also results from other DNA sequences found in this sample. The chain uses TRBV19 and TRBJ1-2, with TRBD1 matching 11 bases. The CDR3 covers 15 residues. Germline V gene data show CDR1 as LNHDA and CDR2 as SQIVND (reference sequence). After removal of 4 bases from V and 2 bases from J, the junction contained 3 bases not matched to a gene. DNA of the CDR3: TGTGCCAGTAGTAAGGGACAGGGGGGCAACTATGGCTACACCTTC. It translates to CASSKGQGGNYGYTF.

V and J are TRBV24-1 and TRBJ2-5; D unclear. Germline lookup yields CDR1 KGHDR and CDR2 SFDVKD. Trimming took off 2 bases at V and 1 base at J, with 7 bases between the two ends. The CDR3 covers 14 residues. CDR3 DNA: TGTGCCACCAGTGATTCGTCCAGCCAAGAGACCCAGTACTTC. It is translated as CATSDSSSQETQYF.

This clone came up once. The CDR3: CSVEVYGKNTEAFF. The CDR3 DNA reads TGCAGCGTTGAAGTTTACGGGAAGAACACTGAAGCTTTCTTT. This chain connects TRBV29-1 to TRBJ1-1; D gene unclear. From germline, CDR1 is SQVTM and CDR2 ANQGSEA. Trimming stripped 1 base from V and 1 base from J, with 10 bases between. The CDR3 is made up of 14 amino acids.

This rearrangement joins TRBV4-1 to TRBJ2-3; D gene unclear. The CDR3 runs to 15 residues. V was pared by 1 base and J by 2 bases, with 10 bases between. The germline gives CDR1 MGHRA, CDR2 YSYEKL. The CDR3 DNA sequence: TGCGCCAGCAGCCAAGGAACAGCCTCCACAGATACGCAGTATTTT. Its protein is CASSQGTASTDTQYF.

The genes are TRBV4-1 and TRBJ2-6; D not resolved. The CDR3 has 17 amino acids. The V gene lost 0 bases and the J gene lost 2 bases, with 11 bases spanning the gap. Germline assignment: CDR1 MGHRA and CDR2 YSYEKL. CDR3 protein: CASSQDLGEAGANVLTF. The DNA for the CDR3 is TGCGCCAGCAGCCAAGACCTAGGTGAAGCTGGGGCCAACGTCCTGACTTTC.

This chain joins TRBV7-9 and TRBJ1-5; D not certain. V lost 1 base to trimming and J lost 4 bases, with 8 bases between them. Germline lookup yields CDR1 SEHNR and CDR2 FQNEAQ (reference sequence). The CDR3 extends over 14 amino acids. CDR3 in amino acids: CASSLGLQNQPQHF. The CDR3 nucleotides read TGTGCCAGCAGCTTAGGTTTACAGAATCAGCCCCAGCATTTT.

This chain connects TRBV3-1 (or the pseudogene TRBV3-2) to TRBJ2-5; 12 bases are shared with TRBD2. CDR3 size: 17 residues. Germline loops: CDR1 LGHDT, CDR2 YNNKEL (reference sequence). Trimming at V came to 1 base and at J to 6 bases, leaving 9 bases not matched to a gene. CDR3 loop: CASSQGKTSGSGKTQYF. The CDR3 DNA sequence: TGTGCCAGCAGCCAAGGGAAGACTAGCGGGAGTGGAAAGACCCAGTACTTC.

This clone has only one observation. J is TRBJ2-1 and V is TRBV19; 8 nucleotides align to TRBD1. This CDR3 spans 13 amino acids. Germline CDR1 LNHDA, CDR2 SQIVND (reference sequence). V was clipped by 6 bases and J by 7 bases; unmatched bases: 5. CDR3 sequence reads: CASRRTGTNEQFF. The CDR3 nucleotides read TGTGCCAGTAGAAGGACAGGGACGAATGAGCAGTTCTTC.

The V gene is TRBV6-2 or TRBV6-3, the J gene TRBJ1-4; no firm D call. The V end was cut by 5 bases, the J end by 13 bases, with 14 bases between. CDR3 length: 12 residues. CDR1 is MNHEY, CDR2 SVGEGT, per germline. In DNA form, the CDR3 reads TGTGCCAGCAGTCCATCAGGTTTACGACTGTTTTTT. Amino acids: CASSPSGLRLFF.

The chain is built from TRBV5-1 and TRBJ2-7; 10 bases agree with TRBD1. Germline V gene data show CDR1 as SGHRS and CDR2 as YFSETQ. V lost 4 bases and J lost 4; bases outside the gene matches: 8. The CDR3 runs to 15 residues. Here the CDR3 DNA reads TGCGCCAGCAGCACGGAGGGACAGGGGAGATACGAGCAGTACTTC. Its protein product is CASSTEGQGRYEQYF.

The rearrangement joins TRBV7-6 to TRBJ2-3; 8 bases are shared with TRBD2. The CDR3 loop spans 16 amino acids. Germline CDR1 SGHVS, CDR2 FNYEAQ. The V and J ends lost 5 bases and 0 bases, in that order; junction bases with no gene match: 7. CDR3 coding DNA: TGTGCCAGCAGCGCCGGAGCGGGGGTTAGCACAGATACGCAGTATTTT. This translates into CASSAGAGVSTDTQYF.

This rearrangement joins TRBV5-1 to TRBJ2-3; TRBD1 matches at 11 bases. The germline CDR1 and CDR2 sequences are SGHRS and YFSETQ. The CDR3 is 16 residues long. V lost 4 bases, J lost 4 bases, and 8 bases stayed unmatched. The CDR3 sequence: CASSDQGQGESDTQYF. The CDR3 coding sequence is TGCGCCAGCAGCGACCAGGGACAGGGGGAATCAGATACGCAGTATTTT.